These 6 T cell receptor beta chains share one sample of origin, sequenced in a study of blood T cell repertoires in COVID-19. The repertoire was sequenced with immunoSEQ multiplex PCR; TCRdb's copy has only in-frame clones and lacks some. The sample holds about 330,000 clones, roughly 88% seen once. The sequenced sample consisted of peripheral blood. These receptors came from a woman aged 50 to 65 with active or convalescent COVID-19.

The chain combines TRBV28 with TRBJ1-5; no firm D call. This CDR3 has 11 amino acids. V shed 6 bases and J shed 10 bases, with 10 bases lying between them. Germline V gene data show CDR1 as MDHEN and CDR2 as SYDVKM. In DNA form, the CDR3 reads TGTGCCAGCAGGTCACCAGGACCCCAGCATTTT. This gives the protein CASRSPGPQHF.

In nucleotides, the CDR3 is TGTGCCAGCAGCCAAGAAGGCCAGGGAAATAGTGAGCAGTTCTTC. Protein: CASSQEGQGNSEQFF. The chain links TRBV4-2 to TRBJ2-1, with D perhaps TRBD1 (5 bases). This CDR3 region has 15 residues. The germline V and J ends were trimmed by 0 bases and 9 bases, with 15 bases remaining between them. Germline V gene sequence: CDR1 LGHNA, CDR2 YNFKEQ.

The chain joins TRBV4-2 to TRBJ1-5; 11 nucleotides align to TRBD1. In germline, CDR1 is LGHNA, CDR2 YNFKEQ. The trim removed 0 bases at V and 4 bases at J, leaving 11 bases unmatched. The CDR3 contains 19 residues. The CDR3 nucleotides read TGTGCCAGCAGCCAAGATGTGCCCGGGACAGGGGGAAAAAATCAGCCCCAGCATTTT. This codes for CASSQDVPGTGGKNQPQHF.

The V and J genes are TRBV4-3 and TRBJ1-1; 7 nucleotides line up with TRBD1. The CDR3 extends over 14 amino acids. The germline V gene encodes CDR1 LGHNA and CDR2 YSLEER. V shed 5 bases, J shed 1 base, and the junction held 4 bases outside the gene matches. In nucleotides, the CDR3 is TGCGCCAGCAGCTACTACAGGGGGAACACTGAAGCTTTCTTT. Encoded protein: CASSYYRGNTEAFF.

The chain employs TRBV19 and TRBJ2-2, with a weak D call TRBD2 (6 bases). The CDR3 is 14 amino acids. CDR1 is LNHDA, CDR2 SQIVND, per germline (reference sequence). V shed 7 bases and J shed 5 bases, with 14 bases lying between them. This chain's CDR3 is CASKDAAGTGELFF. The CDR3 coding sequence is TGTGCCAGTAAAGATGCTGCGGGAACCGGGGAGCTGTTTTTT.

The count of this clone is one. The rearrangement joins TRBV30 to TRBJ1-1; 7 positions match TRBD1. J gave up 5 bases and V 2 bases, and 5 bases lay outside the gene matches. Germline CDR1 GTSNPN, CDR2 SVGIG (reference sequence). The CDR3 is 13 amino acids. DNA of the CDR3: TGTGCCTGGAGTTCCGACAGGGCTACTGAAGCTTTCTTT. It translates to CAWSSDRATEAFF.